A single T cell receptor beta chain is shown here with its context. The protocol was immunoSEQ multiplex PCR, while the TCRdb copy is restricted to in-frame clones and leaves out a portion. The data hold some 80,000 clones, with around 81% observed a single time. This sample stems from a study of blood T cell repertoires in COVID-19. At the level of the study: The United States, Italy and Spain were the sources of the acute and convalescent COVID-19 samples.

CDR1 is WNHNN, CDR2 SYGVQD, per germline (reference sequence). The CDR3 is made up of 13 amino acids. The V end was cut by 0 bases, the J end by 10 bases, with 10 bases between. The chain carries TRBV10-1 and TRBJ2-1; TRBD2 might be the D (5 bases). This receptor was obtained from a man older than 75 with acute or convalescent COVID-19. Sequenced: peripheral blood. CDR3 sequence (DNA): TGCGCCAGCAGTGAGTCCGGACTTAAGGAGCAGTTCTTC. This sequence encodes CASSESGLKEQFF.